The 5 T cell receptor beta chains given below trace back to one sample, sequenced in a study of CD8 T cells in ankylosing spondylitis (dated by TCRdb to the late 2010s). The library was produced with 5' RACE. The sequencer listed for this sample is Illumina HiSeq 2500. The public reads were reanalyzed by TCRdb: fastp trimming at Q25, MiXCR alignment, in-frame beta chains only. Every distinct CDR3 protein forms one entry, paired with its most common genes and DNA. The sample has around 250,000 distinct CDR3 sequences on record, over 30% of them singletons. The top ten constitute approximately 4% of the sample. Sequencing input: blood, either unsorted or a sorted T cell fraction (not recorded which). All receptors derive from a male donor with ankylosing spondylitis or in good health (not recorded which).

This clonotype has a single count. V and J are TRBV2 and TRBJ2-3, with 9 bases lining up with TRBD2. J was trimmed by 2 bases and V by 6 bases; bases with no gene match: 9. Per germline, CDR1 SNHLY and CDR2 FYNNEI. The CDR3 is made up of 16 amino acids. CDR3 DNA sequence: TGTGCCAGCAGGACGGGGACTAGCACTATCACAGATACGCAGTATTTT. Translation gives CASRTGTSTITDTQYF.

The J gene is TRBJ1-2, the V gene TRBV29-1; perhaps TRBD1 as D (6 bases). CDR3 length: 13 amino acids. V dropped 5 bases and J dropped 4 bases, with 14 bases sitting between them. Germline assignment: CDR1 SQVTM and CDR2 ANQGSEA. CDR3 loop: CSVKGGRLYGYTF. CDR3 coding DNA: TGCAGCGTTAAGGGGGGCAGGCTCTATGGCTACACCTTC.

This clonotype has a count of ten or more. V gene TRBV20-1 combines with J gene TRBJ1-1, with D possibly matching TRBD1 (6 bases). Trimming took 7 bases from V and 0 from J, leaving 12 bases between them. The germline gives CDR1 DFQATT, CDR2 SNEGSKA (reference sequence). This CDR3 has 13 residues. As DNA, the CDR3 is TGCAGTGTGGGGGGGCGGATGAACACTGAAGCTTTCTTT. This codes for CSVGGRMNTEAFF.

This clonotype was observed at least ten times. The chain links TRBV27 to TRBJ2-1; 7 bases agree with TRBD1. Germline V CDR1 and CDR2: MNHEY, SMNVEV (reference sequence). This CDR3 has 14 residues. V lost 5 bases and J lost 6; bases outside the gene matches: 7. CDR3 coding DNA: TGTGCCAGCAGTCAACAGGGGCTAGGCAATGAGCAGTTCTTC. Residues: CASSQQGLGNEQFF.

This clonotype has only a few counts. This chain connects TRBV29-1 to TRBJ2-1; 9 nucleotides align to TRBD2. Germline V gives CDR1 SQVTM, CDR2 ANQGSEA. The CDR3 contains 14 residues. J was trimmed by 4 bases and V by 8 bases; bases with no gene match: 9. The CDR3 protein is CSSSSGGTYNEQFF. CDR3 DNA: TGCAGCTCAAGTAGCGGGGGCACATACAATGAGCAGTTCTTC.